This TCR beta chain was retrieved from a study of technical replicates of blood from several donors. This CDR3 region has 15 residues. V was cut by 6 bases and J by 3 bases, with 14 bases left in between. Germline V gene data show CDR1 as SNHLY and CDR2 as FYNNEI. Sequencing used immunoSEQ multiplex PCR; TCRdb keeps in-frame clones, though not all of them. Counted here are approximately 8,000 clones, 90% occurring once; the ten biggest clones make up 9% to 14%. This chain uses TRBV2 with TRBJ1-4, with D perhaps matching TRBD1 (6 bases). The clonotype comes from a human donor in good health. Sequencing was done on a sample of PBMCs. The CDR3 bases are TGTGCCAGCAGGCCAACAGGGCAGGCTAATGAAAAACTGTTTTTT. Amino acids: CASRPTGQANEKLFF.